This T cell receptor (beta chain) comes out of a study of T cell repertoires in ileal Crohn's disease. As to this clone: As yet, its antigen is unknown.

General study points: Clonality above 26.8% at surgery always came with endoscopic recurrence.

Trimming stripped 0 bases from V and 7 bases from J, with 20 bases between. Germline CDR1 reads SGHNT; CDR2 reads YYREEE (reference sequence). The CDR3 has 16 residues. The repertoire was sequenced with immunoSEQ multiplex PCR; TCRdb's copy has only in-frame clones and lacks some. The sample includes 15,000 to 20,000 clones, around 88% seen only once; the top ten take roughly 5.7%. The receptor comes from an adult with Crohn's disease. V usage is TRBV5-4 and J usage is TRBJ2-7, with D maybe TRBD2 (6 bases). The sequenced material came from ileal tissue. Here the CDR3 reads CASSLGGGTLPGEQYF. DNA for the CDR3: TGTGCCAGCAGCTTGGGGGGCGGGACCCTCCCGGGGGAGCAGTACTTC.